This T cell receptor beta chain is from a study of CXCR3-negative and CXCR3-positive naive CD8 T cells. cDNA libraries for TRB were generated by 5' RACE incorporating UMI labels. TCRdb re-analyzed the 5' RACE reads; it lists each CDR3 protein once, without DNA. The sample shows over 80,000 distinct CDR3 sequences, and about 1.6% sits with its ten largest clones. Germline V gene data show CDR1 as MNHEY and CDR2 as SVGAGI. The CDR3 length is 16 residues. The source of this sequence is a human donor in good health. Some clones in this sample may be carry-over from other donors' samples. Sample: naive CXCR3- CD8+ T cells from blood. The subset here: CD45RO-CCR7+CD27+CD95- naive CD8+ T cells lacking CXCR3 (TNR3-). V gene TRBV6-5 combines with J gene TRBJ2-7; TCRdb outputs TRBD1, but without DNA this stays unchecked. This CDR3 reads CASSPSTGGLSNEQYF.